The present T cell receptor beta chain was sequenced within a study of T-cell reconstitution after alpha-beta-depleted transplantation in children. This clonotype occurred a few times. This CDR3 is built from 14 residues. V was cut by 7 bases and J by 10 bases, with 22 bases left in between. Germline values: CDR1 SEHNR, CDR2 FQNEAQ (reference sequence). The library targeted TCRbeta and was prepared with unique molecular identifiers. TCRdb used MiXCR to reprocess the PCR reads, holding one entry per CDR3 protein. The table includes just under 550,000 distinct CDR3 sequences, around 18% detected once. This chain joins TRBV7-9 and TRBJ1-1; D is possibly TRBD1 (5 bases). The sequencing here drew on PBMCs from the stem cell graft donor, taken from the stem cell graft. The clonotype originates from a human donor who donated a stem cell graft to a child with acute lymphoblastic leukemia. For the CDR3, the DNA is TGTGCCAGCAAGGATACGAGGGGTTCTCCGGTAGCTTTCTTT. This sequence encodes CASKDTRGSPVAFF.